This T cell receptor (beta chain) was identified in a study of shared clonotypes between healthy human individuals. Study results and caveats: All-four-donor shared clonotypes had higher generation probabilities than non-shared clonotypes did.

In germline, CDR1 is SGHDN, CDR2 FVKESK. V lost 2 bases and J 5 bases, leaving 6 bases between the germline ends. The length of the CDR3 is 13 residues. The method was immunoSEQ multiplex PCR; TCRdb's version includes in-frame clones alone and lacks a portion of them. The sample includes roughly 1,000,000 clones, around 78% seen only once; the top ten take 0.6% to 0.7%. The sample holds a few counts of this clone. Antigen specificity is unknown. The rearrangement uses TRBV14 and TRBJ1-4; D gene ambiguous. The receptor comes from a man between 18 and 29 years old in good health. Some clones in this sample may be carry-over from other donors' samples. Input material: memory CD4+ T cells from PBMCs. The subset denotes: CD45RA-negative fraction. The CDR3 sequence: CASSQLRNEKLFF. The CDR3 region has the DNA TGTGCCAGCAGCCAATTACGGAATGAAAAACTGTTTTTT.